This T cell receptor (beta chain) was captured in a study of T cell responses to AZD1222 COVID-19 vaccine. Study findings and constraints: Only five or six AZD1222 recipients were seropositive at baseline. Donors skewed white British and female; clonal diversity was possibly underestimated. Vaccine-associated CD4 TCRs spanned spike, dominant at 160-218 and 743-854.

Sequencing used immunoSEQ multiplex PCR; TCRdb keeps in-frame clones, though not all of them. The sample consists of approximately 100,000 clones, nearly 90% of them appearing once. Only one count was recorded for this clone. Its antigen remains unidentified. This CDR3 contains 14 residues. The germline CDR1 and CDR2 sequences are MGHDK and SYGVNS. V was cut by 3 bases and J by 6 bases, with 11 bases left in between. Second-dose intervals near 4 or 12 weeks were combined. Sequenced here: peripheral blood, sampled 28 days after the second AZD1222 dose. The chain couples TRBV25-1 to TRBJ1-4, with D maybe TRBD1 (5 bases). This receptor was taken from an adult who received the AZD1222 COVID-19 vaccine. The DNA for the CDR3 is TGTGCCAGCAGTGACGCAGGGAGGGATGAAAAACTGTTTTTT. Protein: CASSDAGRDEKLFF.